The present entry profiles one TCR beta chain with its context. Assay: immunoSEQ multiplex PCR; the TCRdb copy retains only in-frame clones and omits some. This sample yields about 250,000 clones, of which 88% are seen a single time; 3% belongs to the top ten. This sample stems from a study of blood T cell repertoires in COVID-19. The source is a woman aged 50 to 60 who had recovered from COVID-19. Sample: PBMCs or T cells enriched from blood (not recorded which).

The CDR3 DNA sequence: TGTGCCAGCAGCTCGGGGGGGACGAGGAGGGAGACCCAGTACTTC. The encoded protein is CASSSGGTRRETQYF. The rearrangement joins TRBV7-9 to TRBJ2-5; 8 nucleotides align to TRBD2. V was pared by 4 bases and J by 5 bases, with 9 bases of the junction left unmatched. Germline CDR1 reads SEHNR; CDR2 reads FQNEAQ (reference sequence). The CDR3 has 15 residues.